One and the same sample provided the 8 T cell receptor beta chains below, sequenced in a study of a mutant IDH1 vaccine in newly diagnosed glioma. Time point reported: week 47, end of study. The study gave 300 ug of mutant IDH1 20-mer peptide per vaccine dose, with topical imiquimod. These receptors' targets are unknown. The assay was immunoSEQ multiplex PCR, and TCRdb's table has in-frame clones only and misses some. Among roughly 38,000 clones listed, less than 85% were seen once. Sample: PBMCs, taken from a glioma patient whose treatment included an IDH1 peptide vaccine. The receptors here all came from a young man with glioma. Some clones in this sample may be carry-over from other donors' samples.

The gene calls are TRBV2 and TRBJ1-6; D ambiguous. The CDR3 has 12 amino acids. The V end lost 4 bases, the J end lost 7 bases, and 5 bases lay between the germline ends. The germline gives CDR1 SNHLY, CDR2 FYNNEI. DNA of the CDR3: TGTGCCAGCAGTGTTAACAATTCACCCCTCCACTTT. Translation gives CASSVNNSPLHF.

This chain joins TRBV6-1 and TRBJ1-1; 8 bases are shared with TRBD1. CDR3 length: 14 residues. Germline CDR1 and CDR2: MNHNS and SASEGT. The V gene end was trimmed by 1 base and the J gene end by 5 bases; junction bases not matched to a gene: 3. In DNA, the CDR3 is TGTGCCAGCAGTGAAGACAGGGGGTTTACTGAAGCTTTCTTT. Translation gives CASSEDRGFTEAFF.

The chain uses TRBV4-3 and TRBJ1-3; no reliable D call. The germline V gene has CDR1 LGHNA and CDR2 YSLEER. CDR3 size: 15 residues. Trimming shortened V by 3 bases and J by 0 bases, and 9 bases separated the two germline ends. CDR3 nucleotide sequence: TGCGCCAGCAGCCAGCTCGTGAGCTCTGGAAACACCATATATTTT. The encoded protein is CASSQLVSSGNTIYF.

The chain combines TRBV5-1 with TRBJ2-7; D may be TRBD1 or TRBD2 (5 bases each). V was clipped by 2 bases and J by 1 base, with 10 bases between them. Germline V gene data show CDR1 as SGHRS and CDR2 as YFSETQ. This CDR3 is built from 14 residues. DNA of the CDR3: TGCGCCAGCAGCTTTGTGGGACCTTCCTACGAGCAGTACTTC. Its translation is CASSFVGPSYEQYF.

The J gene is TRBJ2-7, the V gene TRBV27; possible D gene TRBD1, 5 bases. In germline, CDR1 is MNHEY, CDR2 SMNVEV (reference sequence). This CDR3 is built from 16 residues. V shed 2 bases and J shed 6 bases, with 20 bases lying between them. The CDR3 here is CASSLGRVLGVREQYF. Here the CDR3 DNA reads TGTGCCAGCAGTTTAGGCAGGGTTCTGGGCGTACGCGAGCAGTACTTC.

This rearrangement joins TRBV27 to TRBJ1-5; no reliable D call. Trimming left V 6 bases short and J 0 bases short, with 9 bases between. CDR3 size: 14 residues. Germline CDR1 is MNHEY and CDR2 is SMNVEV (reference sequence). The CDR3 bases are TGTGCCAGCAGCCGGGTTTATAGCAATCAGCCCCAGCATTTT. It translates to CASSRVYSNQPQHF.

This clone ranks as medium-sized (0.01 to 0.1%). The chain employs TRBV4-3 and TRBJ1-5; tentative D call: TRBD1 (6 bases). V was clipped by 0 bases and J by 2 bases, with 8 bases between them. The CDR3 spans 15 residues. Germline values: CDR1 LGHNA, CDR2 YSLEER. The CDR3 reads CASSQEDSRNQPQHF. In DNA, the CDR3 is TGCGCCAGCAGCCAAGAGGACAGCCGCAATCAGCCCCAGCATTTT.

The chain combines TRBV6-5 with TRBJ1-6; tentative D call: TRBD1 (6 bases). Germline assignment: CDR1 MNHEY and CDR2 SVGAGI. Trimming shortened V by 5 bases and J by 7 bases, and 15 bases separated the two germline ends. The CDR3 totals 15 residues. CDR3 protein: CASSKRGSRNSPLHF. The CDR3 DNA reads TGTGCCAGCAGTAAAAGGGGGAGTAGGAATTCACCCCTCCACTTT.